Following are 32 T cell receptor beta chains from one sample sequenced in a study of blood T cell repertoires in COVID-19. Sequencing used immunoSEQ multiplex PCR; TCRdb keeps in-frame clones, though not all of them. The repertoire holds around 300,000 clones, with approximately 88% as singletons. Sequences were obtained from PBMCs or T cells enriched from blood (not recorded which). The receptors were gathered from a woman between 35 and 50 years old who had recovered from COVID-19.

The V and J genes are TRBV19 and TRBJ1-5; D may be TRBD1 (6 bases). Germline V gene lookup returns CDR1 LNHDA and CDR2 SQIVND (reference sequence). Trimming pared 6 bases from V and 10 bases from J, leaving 25 bases between. This CDR3 spans 16 amino acids. CDR3 residues: CASSHLPGQRAFPQHF. The CDR3 DNA reads TGTGCCAGTAGCCATCTTCCTGGACAGCGAGCCTTTCCCCAGCATTTT.

The rearrangement uses TRBV20-1 and TRBJ1-2; D may be TRBD1 (5 bases). The germline gives CDR1 DFQATT, CDR2 SNEGSKA (reference sequence). Trimming stripped 5 bases from V and 8 bases from J, with 12 bases between. There are 11 residues in the CDR3. CDR3 amino acids: CSAGDWSGYTF. The CDR3 DNA reads as TGCAGTGCTGGGGACTGGTCGGGCTACACCTTC.

The chain links TRBV5-1 to TRBJ2-6, with a tentative D call TRBD1 (5 bases). Germline V gene lookup returns CDR1 SGHRS and CDR2 YFSETQ. V was pared by 0 bases and J by 2 bases, with 6 bases between. The CDR3 length is 15 residues. In nucleotides, the CDR3 is TGCGCCAGCAGCTTGGACAGGCCTGGGGCCAACGTCCTGACTTTC. It encodes CASSLDRPGANVLTF.

The chain is built from TRBV18 and TRBJ2-1, with 7 bases identical to TRBD2. V lost 4 bases, J lost 5 bases, and 8 bases stayed unmatched. The CDR3 loop spans 15 amino acids. Germline CDR1 KGHSH, CDR2 LQKENI. The CDR3 sequence is CASSRTSGVDNEQFF. For the CDR3, the DNA is TGTGCCAGCTCACGGACTAGTGGAGTCGACAATGAGCAGTTCTTC.

The chain recombines TRBV5-1 with TRBJ2-5, with a weak D call TRBD2 (6 bases). V was pared by 4 bases and J by 0 bases, with 16 bases between. CDR1 and CDR2 from the germline V gene are SGHRS and YFSETQ. This CDR3 has 16 residues. CDR3 in amino acids: CASSPGERAYQETQYF. For the CDR3, the DNA is TGCGCCAGCAGCCCGGGGGAGCGGGCGTACCAAGAGACCCAGTACTTC.

This chain links TRBV4-3 with TRBJ1-2; 9 nucleotides agree with TRBD1. This CDR3 comprises 13 residues. Germline V CDR1 and CDR2: LGHNA, YSLEER. V shed 2 bases, J shed 8 bases, and the junction held 3 bases outside the gene matches. The CDR3 sequence: CASSQRDRAGYTF. CDR3 sequence (DNA): TGCGCCAGCAGCCAAAGGGACAGGGCGGGCTACACCTTC.

The J gene is TRBJ1-4, the V gene TRBV5-1; weak D call: TRBD1 (5 bases). There are 14 residues in the CDR3. Germline lookup yields CDR1 SGHRS and CDR2 YFSETQ. The V gene lost 4 bases and the J gene lost 0 bases, with 7 bases spanning the gap. The CDR3 region has the DNA TGCGCCAGCAGCGGACAAACAACTAATGAAAAACTGTTTTTT. Translation: CASSGQTTNEKLFF. Full variable domain (missing parts from reference TRBV5-1 and TRBJ1-4): KAGVTQTPRYLIKTRGQQVTLSCSPISGHRSVSWYQQTPGQGLQFLFEYFSETQRNKGNFPGRFSGRQFSNSRSEMNVSTLELGDSALYLCASSGQTTNEKLFFGSGTQLSVL.

This clone was counted only a few times. The chain joins TRBV7-2 to TRBJ2-7; a weak D match, TRBD2 (5 bases). V lost 5 bases, J lost 7 bases, and 18 bases lay in between. CDR3 length equals 14 residues. Germline loops: CDR1 SGHTA, CDR2 FQGNSA. The CDR3 nucleotides are TGTGCCAGCAGCGGCGTAGGAGGCCCCTTGGAGCAGTACTTC. Residues: CASSGVGGPLEQYF.

The chain has TRBV14 and TRBJ1-1; 7 bases line up with TRBD1. With 4 bases clipped from V and 7 bases from J, the junction kept 12 bases outside the gene matches. Germline V gives CDR1 SGHDN, CDR2 FVKESK. CDR3 length: 15 residues. DNA for the CDR3: TGTGCCAGCAGCCGGACAGGTACATCCCGATATGAAGCTTTCTTT. It yields the protein CASSRTGTSRYEAFF.

This chain joins TRBV24-1 and TRBJ2-3; maybe TRBD2 (7 bases). The V gene lost 3 bases and the J gene lost 4 bases, with 13 bases spanning the gap. This CDR3 has 15 amino acids. Looked up from germline, CDR1 is KGHDR and CDR2 is SFDVKD. CDR3 nucleotide sequence: TGTGCCACCAGTGATCCAGGGGAGGGCTCAGATACGCAGTATTTT. It yields the protein CATSDPGEGSDTQYF.

J is TRBJ2-7 and V is TRBV29-1; 10 positions match TRBD1. CDR1 and CDR2 (germline): SQVTM, ANQGSEA. The V gene end was trimmed by 6 bases and the J gene end by 6 bases; junction bases not matched to a gene: 14. The CDR3 is made up of 15 amino acids. CDR3 residues: CSVVIGETGGVEQYF. As DNA, the CDR3 is TGCAGCGTGGTCATAGGGGAGACAGGGGGCGTCGAGCAGTACTTC.

The rearrangement joins TRBV5-4 to TRBJ2-5; 11 bases are a match to TRBD1. V lost 7 bases, J lost 4 bases, and 6 bases stayed unmatched. The V gene's germline CDR1 is SGHNT and CDR2 YYREEE (reference sequence). The CDR3 has 14 residues. Here the CDR3 reads CASRTGTGGETQYF. The CDR3 DNA reads TGTGCCAGCCGGACCGGGACAGGGGGAGAGACCCAGTACTTC. The full variable domain, in which reference TRBV5-4 and TRBJ2-5 provide the parts outside the CDR3, is ETGVTQSPTHLIKTRGQQVTLRCSSQSGHNTVSWYQQALGQGPQFIFQYYREEENGRGNFPPRFSGLQFPNYSSELNVNALELDDSALYLCASRTGTGGETQYFGPGTRLLVL.

The V and J genes are TRBV11-2 and TRBJ2-7, with D perhaps TRBD1 (5 bases). This CDR3 region has 15 residues. Trimming cost V 2 bases and J 3 bases, with 14 bases left between them. CDR1 is SGHAT, CDR2 FQNNGV, per germline. CDR3 sequence reads: CASSLLWQGRYEQYF. The CDR3 nucleotides are TGTGCCAGCAGCTTATTATGGCAGGGTCGCTACGAGCAGTACTTC.

Turning to this clone: With only one base between it and a far larger clone, this is likely a read error. The rearrangement joins TRBV6-1 to TRBJ1-2; 9 positions agree with TRBD1. CDR3 size: 14 residues. The V and J ends lost 3 bases and 3 bases, in that order; junction bases with no gene match: 2. Germline assignment: CDR1 MNHNS and CDR2 SASEGT. CDR3 coding DNA: TGTGCCAGCAGTGATACAGGGGGCTACTATGGCTACACCTTC. Its protein is CASSDTGGYYGYTF.

The chain recombines TRBV18 with TRBJ1-2, with unresolved D. Trimming took 3 bases from V and 8 from J, leaving 13 bases between them. CDR1 is KGHSH, CDR2 LQKENI, per germline. The CDR3 consists of 13 residues. CDR3 nucleotides: TGTGCCAGCTCACCCCCCCAAGGCAGGGGCTACACCTTC. This encodes CASSPPQGRGYTF.

The chain has TRBV18 and TRBJ1-2; 9 nucleotides line up with TRBD1. Germline-derived CDR1 and CDR2 are KGHSH and LQKENI. Trimming took 3 bases from V and 5 from J; bases not matched to a gene: 10. CDR3 length equals 16 residues. CDR3 DNA: TGTGCCAGCTCACCGTCGGGACAGGGCAGACGGTATGGCTACACCTTC. It specifies CASSPSGQGRRYGYTF.

The V gene is TRBV9, the J gene TRBJ2-2; D may be TRBD1 (5 bases). CDR1 is SGDLS and CDR2 is YYNGEE in the germline V gene. V gave up 0 bases and J gave up 4 bases, with 13 bases separating them. CDR3 length: 16 amino acids. For the CDR3, the DNA is TGTGCCAGCAGCGTAGCTGGGGCGCCGGCCACCGGGGAGCTGTTTTTT. Translating it yields CASSVAGAPATGELFF.

This chain uses TRBV27 with TRBJ2-2; D may be TRBD2 (5 bases). CDR3 length: 13 residues. V was cut by 7 bases and J by 2 bases, with 8 bases left in between. Germline CDR1 and CDR2: MNHEY and SMNVEV (reference sequence). In DNA form, the CDR3 reads TGTGCCAGCAAAGACTACAACACCGGGGAGCTGTTTTTT. Its protein product is CASKDYNTGELFF.

The V gene is TRBV2, the J gene TRBJ2-1; D possibly corresponds to TRBD1 (6 bases). The CDR3 is 14 amino acids. Trimming removed 10 bases at V and 2 bases at J, with 15 bases between. CDR1 is SNHLY and CDR2 is FYNNEI in the germline V gene. Here the CDR3 DNA reads TGTGCCATCCCAGGACAGCTACCCTACAATGAGCAGTTCTTC. This translates into CAIPGQLPYNEQFF.

The gene calls are TRBV27 and TRBJ2-7, with 7 bases matching TRBD2. Germline V lookup: CDR1 MNHEY, CDR2 SMNVEV (reference sequence). This CDR3 spans 14 amino acids. With V trimmed by 7 bases and J by 6 bases, 12 bases remained unmatched. The CDR3 loop reads CASTLRAGTGEQYF. In nucleotides, the CDR3 is TGTGCCAGCACCCTCCGAGCGGGGACTGGCGAGCAGTACTTC.

This clone has only a few counts. The chain combines TRBV6-4 with TRBJ1-6; the D gene is possibly TRBD1 (5 bases). Germline-derived CDR1 and CDR2 are MRHNA and SNTAGT. The CDR3 spans 14 residues. Trimming took off 6 bases at V and 7 bases at J, with 13 bases between the two ends. CDR3 nucleotides: TGTGCCAGCAGCCCGGAGGGGTCGAATTCACCCCTCCACTTT. Translating gives CASSPEGSNSPLHF.

The chain recombines TRBV6-1 with TRBJ1-3, with D maybe TRBD1 (6 bases). The germline gives CDR1 MNHNS, CDR2 SASEGT. V was trimmed by 2 bases and J by 0 bases, leaving 8 bases between them. The CDR3 loop spans 15 amino acids. Here the CDR3 reads CASSEQGHSGNTIYF. The DNA of the CDR3 is TGTGCCAGCAGTGAACAGGGACACTCTGGAAACACCATATATTTT.

The chain has TRBV30 and TRBJ1-1, with D uncertain. Trimming stripped 3 bases from V and 3 bases from J, with 11 bases between. CDR1 is GTSNPN, CDR2 SVGIG, per germline (reference sequence). The CDR3 is 13 residues long. CDR3 sequence (DNA): TGTGCCTGGAGGTGGTTGGACTACACTGAAGCTTTCTTT. This codes for CAWRWLDYTEAFF.

This sequence joins TRBV6-2 or TRBV6-3 and TRBJ1-3, with 8 nucleotides matching TRBD1. Trimming at V came to 2 bases and at J to 0 bases, leaving 12 bases not matched to a gene. Germline values: CDR1 MNHEY, CDR2 SVGEGT. This CDR3 region has 19 residues. Written as DNA, the CDR3 is TGTGCCAGCAGTTACGATCTCCTCACAGGGGGATCCTCTGGAAACACCATATATTTT. It codes for CASSYDLLTGGSSGNTIYF.

V is TRBV6-5 and J is TRBJ2-3; maybe TRBD2 (5 bases). The CDR3 contains 13 residues. Trimming took 6 bases from V and 0 from J, leaving 7 bases between them. Germline CDR1 and CDR2: MNHEY and SVGAGI. The DNA of the CDR3 is TGTGCCAGCAGCTGGACTAGCACAGATACGCAGTATTTT. It yields the protein CASSWTSTDTQYF.

The V gene is TRBV5-6, the J gene TRBJ1-1; D gene unclear. Germline V CDR1 and CDR2: SGHDT, YYEEEE. The CDR3 totals 16 residues. Trimming took off 4 bases at V and 2 bases at J, with 18 bases between the two ends. In DNA, the CDR3 is TGTGCCAGCAGCCCGCCCATTGGGAGGATCAACACTGAAGCTTTCTTT. This codes for CASSPPIGRINTEAFF.

This clone has more than one count but fewer than ten. This CDR3 reads CASSLGANEQFF. The DNA for the CDR3 is TGTGCCAGCAGCTTGGGGGCCAATGAGCAGTTCTTC. The rearrangement links TRBV5-4 to TRBJ2-1; D ambiguous. The germline V and J ends were trimmed by 0 bases and 6 bases, with 4 bases remaining between them. This CDR3 comprises 12 residues. From germline, CDR1 is SGHNT and CDR2 YYREEE (reference sequence).

The chain links TRBV7-2 to TRBJ1-1; D gene uncertain. The CDR3 loop spans 19 amino acids. V was trimmed by 3 bases and J by 2 bases, leaving 25 bases between them. The germline CDR1 and CDR2 sequences are SGHTA and FQGNSA. CDR3 bases: TGTGCCAGCAGCTTTACTCTGGGGAGTTTAGGTCAGAGAAACACTGAAGCTTTCTTT. Residues: CASSFTLGSLGQRNTEAFF.

The J gene is TRBJ1-1, the V gene TRBV27, with unresolved D. CDR1 MNHEY and CDR2 SMNVEV come from the germline V gene (reference sequence). V shed 9 bases and J shed 7 bases, with 6 bases lying between them. This CDR3 region has 9 residues. CDR3 protein: CASHSEAFF. CDR3 nucleotides: TGTGCCAGTCACAGTGAAGCTTTCTTT.

This chain links TRBV11-2 with TRBJ2-1; 7 bases match TRBD2. This CDR3 comprises 13 residues. The junction had 4 bases not matched to a gene; V was cut back by 6 bases and J by 5 bases. CDR1 and CDR2 from the germline V gene are SGHAT and FQNNGV. CDR3 amino acids: CASRASGDNEQFF. Here the CDR3 DNA reads TGTGCCAGCAGGGCAAGCGGGGACAATGAGCAGTTCTTC.

V is TRBV7-9 and J is TRBJ2-5; TRBD2 matches at 7 bases. There are 16 residues in the CDR3. The germline V gene encodes CDR1 SEHNR and CDR2 FQNEAQ (reference sequence). With V trimmed by 0 bases and J by 4 bases, 8 bases remained unmatched. CDR3 region: CASSLAGGLAGETQYF. CDR3 sequence (DNA): TGTGCCAGCAGCTTAGCGGGCGGATTAGCGGGAGAGACCCAGTACTTC.

The chain carries TRBV6-5 and TRBJ1-6; maybe TRBD1 (5 bases). The CDR3 covers 16 residues. Germline V gene data show CDR1 as MNHEY and CDR2 as SVGAGI. V lost 4 bases to trimming and J lost 7 bases, with 17 bases between them. The CDR3 is CASSSAGGRPNSPLHF. The CDR3 DNA is TGTGCCAGCAGTTCCGCCGGGGGGAGGCCCAATTCACCCCTCCACTTT.